One TCR beta chain is described in this entry. Its antigen is still unknown. The junction and the germline gene differ at one end; a read error may be behind it. CDR3 size: 14 residues. The germline CDR1 and CDR2 sequences are SEHNR and FQNEAQ (reference sequence). These data are taken from a study of Graves' ophthalmopathy and Graves' hyperthyroidism. General study points: The authors also found most expanded thyroid clonotypes above 0.001 frequency in blood.

For repertoire sequencing, the TCR beta CDR3 regions were amplified from RNA transcripts. First-round RT-PCR with HTBI primers preceded a second-round multiplex PCR. MiXCR, applied by TCRdb to the multiplex PCR reads, yields one record per CDR3 protein. This sample carries approximately 330,000 distinct CDR3 sequences, roughly a sixth of them seen once, and the ten largest clones take roughly an eighth. Pregnancy or lactation, uncontrolled infections and other autoimmune diseases were grounds for excluding patients. Clinicians made diagnoses from clinical symptoms, serum thyroxine, TRAb, thyroid ultrasound and orbital computed tomography. The authors isolated PBMCs from 10 ml of fresh peripheral blood.

Sequences were obtained from peripheral blood. The clonotype comes from an adult man with Graves' ophthalmopathy. This chain joins TRBV7-9 and TRBJ2-5, with D possibly TRBD1 on 6 matching bases. Here the CDR3 reads CASSGPDSQENQYF. The CDR3, as DNA: TGTGCCAGCAGCGGACCGGACAGCCAAGAGAACCAGTACTTC.